Following are 9 T cell receptor beta chains from one sample sequenced in a study of blood T cell repertoires in COVID-19. Libraries were prepared by immunoSEQ multiplex PCR; TCRdb keeps only in-frame clonotypes and omits some of them. The sample holds a few hundred thousand clones, 85% to 90% seen once. The specimen sequenced was PBMCs or T cells enriched from blood (not recorded which). All receptors derive from a woman aged 30 to 39 who had been exposed to COVID-19.

This chain connects TRBV19 to TRBJ1-1; 8 nucleotides match TRBD1. Unmatched junction bases numbered 4, after V lost 7 bases and J lost 3 bases. Germline V CDR1 and CDR2: LNHDA, SQIVND (reference sequence). CDR3 length equals 13 residues. This CDR3 reads CASNADRDTEAFF. The CDR3, as DNA: TGTGCCAGTAACGCGGACAGGGACACTGAAGCTTTCTTT.

This CDR3 reads CASSLLGAGGNTEAFF. CDR3 DNA sequence: TGTGCCAGCAGCTTGCTTGGGGCGGGAGGGAACACTGAAGCTTTCTTT. This chain links TRBV5-4 with TRBJ1-1; weak D call: TRBD1 (5 bases). This CDR3 is built from 16 residues. Germline CDR1 is SGHNT and CDR2 is YYREEE (reference sequence). With 1 base removed from V and 1 base from J, the gap between germline ends came to 14 bases.

This clone was observed a single time. V gene TRBV7-9 combines with J gene TRBJ1-6; D is perhaps TRBD1 (6 bases). V was trimmed by 1 base and J by 6 bases, leaving 7 bases between them. Germline V gene sequence: CDR1 SEHNR, CDR2 FQNEAQ (reference sequence). The CDR3 is 14 residues long. The CDR3 nucleotides read TGTGCCAGCAGCTTAGGGACAGTTAATTCACCCCTCCACTTT. Its translation is CASSLGTVNSPLHF.

This rearrangement joins TRBV6-5 to TRBJ1-1; 7 bases agree with TRBD1. The V gene's germline CDR1 is MNHEY and CDR2 SVGAGI. Trimming cost V 2 bases and J 1 base; bases outside gene matches: 4. The CDR3 is made up of 15 amino acids. The CDR3 DNA reads as TGTGCCAGCAGTTACCTCACAGGGGCGAACACTGAAGCTTTCTTT. It translates to CASSYLTGANTEAFF.

This clone was seen only a few times. This sequence joins TRBV7-6 and TRBJ2-2; no reliable D call. The CDR3 sequence is 12 residues long. The ends were cut back, 4 bases at V and 2 bases at J, with 2 bases in the middle. Germline CDR1 and CDR2: SGHVS and FNYEAQ. The CDR3 sequence: CASSSNTGELFF. The CDR3 bases are TGTGCCAGCAGCTCTAACACCGGGGAGCTGTTTTTT.

The chain couples TRBV7-3 to TRBJ2-2, with TRBD1 matching 7 bases. V lost 3 bases, J lost 3 bases, and 7 bases stayed unmatched. This CDR3 region has 16 residues. The germline gives CDR1 SGHTA, CDR2 FQGTGA. The CDR3 DNA follows: TGTGCCAGCAGCTTGTTGACAGGGCGGCACACCGGGGAGCTGTTTTTT. Protein product: CASSLLTGRHTGELFF.

The chain has TRBV7-9 and TRBJ1-2, with D tentatively TRBD1 (5 bases). The germline V gene encodes CDR1 SEHNR and CDR2 FQNEAQ (reference sequence). The CDR3 is 15 residues long. Trimming took off 5 bases at V and 2 bases at J, with 15 bases between the two ends. CDR3: CASSHSGRANYGYTF. The CDR3 DNA reads as TGTGCCAGCAGCCACTCGGGCAGGGCGAACTATGGCTACACCTTC. Full variable domain (missing parts from reference TRBV7-9 and TRBJ1-2): DTGVSQNPRHKITKRGQNVTFRCDPISEHNRLYWYRQTLGQGPEFLTYFQNEAQLEKSRLLSDRFSAERPKGSFSTLEIQRTEQGDSAMYLCASSHSGRANYGYTFGSGTRLTVV.

This clone was counted once. Distinct nucleotide sequences in the sample also encode this CDR3. This chain links TRBV7-3 with TRBJ2-3, with 11 bases aligning to TRBD2. Germline V gene data show CDR1 as SGHTA and CDR2 as FQGTGA. J lost 1 base, V lost 4 bases, and 1 base had no gene match. This CDR3 region has 15 residues. DNA for the CDR3: TGTGCCAGCAGCTCGGGACTAGCGGGCACAGATACGCAGTATTTT. It encodes CASSSGLAGTDTQYF.

The chain uses TRBV18 and TRBJ2-1, with TRBD2 as a possible D gene (6 bases). Germline V gene data show CDR1 as KGHSH and CDR2 as LQKENI. The CDR3 runs to 16 residues. V lost 0 bases to trimming and J lost 0 bases, with 9 bases between them. The chain's CDR3 is CASSPPGTGSYNEQFF. The CDR3 region has the DNA TGTGCCAGCTCACCACCTGGGACTGGCTCCTACAATGAGCAGTTCTTC.